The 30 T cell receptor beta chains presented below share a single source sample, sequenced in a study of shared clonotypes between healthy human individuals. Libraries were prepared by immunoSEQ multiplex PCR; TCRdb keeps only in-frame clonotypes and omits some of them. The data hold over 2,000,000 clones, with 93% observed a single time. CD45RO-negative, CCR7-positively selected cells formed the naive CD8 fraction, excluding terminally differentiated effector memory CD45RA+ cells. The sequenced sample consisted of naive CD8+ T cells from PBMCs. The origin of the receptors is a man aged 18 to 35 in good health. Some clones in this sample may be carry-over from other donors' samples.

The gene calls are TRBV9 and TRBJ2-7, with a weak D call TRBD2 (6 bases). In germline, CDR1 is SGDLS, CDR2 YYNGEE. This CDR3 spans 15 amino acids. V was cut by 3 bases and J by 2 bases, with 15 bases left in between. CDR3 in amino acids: CASSAGTSLAYEQYF. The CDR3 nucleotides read TGTGCCAGCAGCGCGGGGACTTCCCTGGCCTACGAGCAGTACTTC.

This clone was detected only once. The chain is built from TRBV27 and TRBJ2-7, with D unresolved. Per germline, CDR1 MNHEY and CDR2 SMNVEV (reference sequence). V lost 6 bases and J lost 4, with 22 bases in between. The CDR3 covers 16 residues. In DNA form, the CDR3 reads TGTGCCAGCAGCCCAATCGGAACGACCGGAACTTACGAGCAGTACTTC. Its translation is CASSPIGTTGTYEQYF.

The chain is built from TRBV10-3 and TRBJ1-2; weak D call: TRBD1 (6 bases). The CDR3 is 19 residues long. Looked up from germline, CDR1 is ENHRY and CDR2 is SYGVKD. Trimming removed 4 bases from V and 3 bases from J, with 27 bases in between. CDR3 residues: CAISGDSGVPQPSYYGYTF. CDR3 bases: TGTGCCATCAGTGGGGACTCAGGGGTCCCCCAACCCTCTTACTATGGCTACACCTTC.

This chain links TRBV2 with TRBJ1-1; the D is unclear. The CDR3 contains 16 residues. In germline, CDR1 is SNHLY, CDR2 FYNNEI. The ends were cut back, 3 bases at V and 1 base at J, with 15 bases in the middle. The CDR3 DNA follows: TGTGCCAGCAGTGACAGATTAAACATCGGGAACACTGAAGCTTTCTTT. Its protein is CASSDRLNIGNTEAFF.

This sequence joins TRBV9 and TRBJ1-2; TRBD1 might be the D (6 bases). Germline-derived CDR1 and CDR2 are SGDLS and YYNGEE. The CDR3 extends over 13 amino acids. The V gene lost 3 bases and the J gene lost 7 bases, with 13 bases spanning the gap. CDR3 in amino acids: CASSDRADGGYTF. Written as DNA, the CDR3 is TGTGCCAGCAGCGACAGGGCTGACGGTGGCTACACCTTC.

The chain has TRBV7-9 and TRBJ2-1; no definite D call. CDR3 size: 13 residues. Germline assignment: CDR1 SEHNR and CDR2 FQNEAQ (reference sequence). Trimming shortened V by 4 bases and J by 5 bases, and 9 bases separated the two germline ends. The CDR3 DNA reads TGTGCCAGCAGCTCGTCGACTCACAATGAGCAGTTCTTC. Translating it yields CASSSSTHNEQFF.

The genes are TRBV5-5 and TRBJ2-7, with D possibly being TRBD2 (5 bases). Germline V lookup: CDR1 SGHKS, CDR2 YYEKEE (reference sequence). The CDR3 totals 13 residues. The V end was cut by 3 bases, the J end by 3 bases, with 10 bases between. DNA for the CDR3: TGTGCCAGCAGCTGGACTGGGGACTACGAGCAGTACTTC. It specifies CASSWTGDYEQYF.

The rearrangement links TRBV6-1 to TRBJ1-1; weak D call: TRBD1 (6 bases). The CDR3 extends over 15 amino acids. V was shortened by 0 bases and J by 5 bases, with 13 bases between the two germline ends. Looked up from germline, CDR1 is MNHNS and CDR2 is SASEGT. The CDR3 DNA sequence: TGTGCCAGCAGTGAAGCAGGACAGAAAGGGACTGAAGCTTTCTTT. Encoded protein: CASSEAGQKGTEAFF.

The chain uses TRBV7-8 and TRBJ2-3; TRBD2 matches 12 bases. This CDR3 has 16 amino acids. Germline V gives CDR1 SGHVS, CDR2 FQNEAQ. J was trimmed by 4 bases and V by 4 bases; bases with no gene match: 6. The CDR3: CASSYPGLAGADTQYF. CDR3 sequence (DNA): TGTGCCAGCAGCTATCCGGGACTAGCGGGCGCAGATACGCAGTATTTT.

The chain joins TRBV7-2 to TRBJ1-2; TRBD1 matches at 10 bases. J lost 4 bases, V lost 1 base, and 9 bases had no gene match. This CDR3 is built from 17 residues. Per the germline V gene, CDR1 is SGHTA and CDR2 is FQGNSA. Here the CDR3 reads CASSLDDGTGVGYGYTF. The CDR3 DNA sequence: TGTGCCAGCAGCTTAGATGACGGGACAGGGGTGGGCTATGGCTACACCTTC.

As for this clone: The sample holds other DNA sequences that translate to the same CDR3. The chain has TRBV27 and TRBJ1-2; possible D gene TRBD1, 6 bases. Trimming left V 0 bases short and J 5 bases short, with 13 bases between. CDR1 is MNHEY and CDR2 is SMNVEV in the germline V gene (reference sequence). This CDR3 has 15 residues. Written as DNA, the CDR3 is TGTGCCAGCAGTTTATCGGGGGGCGCAGGGTATGGCTACACCTTC. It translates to CASSLSGGAGYGYTF.

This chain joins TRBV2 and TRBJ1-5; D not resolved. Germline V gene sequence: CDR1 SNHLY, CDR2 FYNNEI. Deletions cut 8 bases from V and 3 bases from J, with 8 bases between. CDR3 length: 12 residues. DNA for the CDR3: TGTGCCAGCGAAGGGCCCAATCAGCCCCAGCATTTT. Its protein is CASEGPNQPQHF.

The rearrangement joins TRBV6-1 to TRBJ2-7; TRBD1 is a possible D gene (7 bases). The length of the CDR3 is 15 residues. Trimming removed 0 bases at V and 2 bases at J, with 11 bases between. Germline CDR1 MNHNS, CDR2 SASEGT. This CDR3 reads CASSEAAGQTYEQYF. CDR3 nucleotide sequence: TGTGCCAGCAGTGAAGCGGCGGGACAGACCTACGAGCAGTACTTC.

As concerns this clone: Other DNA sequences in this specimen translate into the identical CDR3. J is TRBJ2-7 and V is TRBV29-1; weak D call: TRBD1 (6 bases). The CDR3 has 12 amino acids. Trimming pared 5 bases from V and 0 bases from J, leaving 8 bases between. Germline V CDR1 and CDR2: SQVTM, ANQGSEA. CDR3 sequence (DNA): TGCAGCGTTCTCAGGGGCTCCTACGAGCAGTACTTC. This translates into CSVLRGSYEQYF.

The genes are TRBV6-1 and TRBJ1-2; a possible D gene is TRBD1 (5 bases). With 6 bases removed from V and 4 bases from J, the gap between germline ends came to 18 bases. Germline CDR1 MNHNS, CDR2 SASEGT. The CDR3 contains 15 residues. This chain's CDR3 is CASREGSGGSYGYTF. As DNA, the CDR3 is TGTGCCAGCAGGGAGGGCTCTGGGGGAAGCTATGGCTACACCTTC.

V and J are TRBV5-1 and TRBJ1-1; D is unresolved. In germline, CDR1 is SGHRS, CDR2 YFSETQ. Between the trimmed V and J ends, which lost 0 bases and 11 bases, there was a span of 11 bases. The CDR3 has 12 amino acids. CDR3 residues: CASSLDANGAFF. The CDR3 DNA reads TGCGCCAGCAGCTTGGATGCAAATGGGGCTTTCTTT.

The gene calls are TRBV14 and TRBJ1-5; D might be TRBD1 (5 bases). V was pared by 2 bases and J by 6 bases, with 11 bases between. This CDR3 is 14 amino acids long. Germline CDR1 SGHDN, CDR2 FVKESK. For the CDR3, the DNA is TGTGCCAGCAGCCAAAGGGGCGGAGGTCAGCCCCAGCATTTT. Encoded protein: CASSQRGGGQPQHF. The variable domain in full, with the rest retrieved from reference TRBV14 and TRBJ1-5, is EAGVTQFPSHSVIEKGQTVTLRCDPISGHDNLYWYRRVMGKEIKFLLHFVKESKQDESGMPNNRFLAERTGGTYSTLKVQPAELEDSGVYFCASSQRGGGQPQHFGDGTRLSIL.

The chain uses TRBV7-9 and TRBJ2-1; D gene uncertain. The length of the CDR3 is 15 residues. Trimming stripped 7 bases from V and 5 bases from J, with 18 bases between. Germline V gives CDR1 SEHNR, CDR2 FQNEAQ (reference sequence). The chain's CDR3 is CASTFNAQHHNEQFF. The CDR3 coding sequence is TGTGCCAGCACCTTCAATGCCCAGCATCACAATGAGCAGTTCTTC.

Here the CDR3 DNA reads TGCAGCGCTCCACGGACAGGGGTATACGGTGAGCAGTTCTTC. Translation gives CSAPRTGVYGEQFF. The rearrangement uses TRBV29-1 and TRBJ2-1; 9 nucleotides align to TRBD1. Germline CDR1 reads SQVTM; CDR2 reads ANQGSEA. The CDR3 runs 14 residues. V dropped 7 bases and J dropped 9; count of bases not matched to a gene: 13.

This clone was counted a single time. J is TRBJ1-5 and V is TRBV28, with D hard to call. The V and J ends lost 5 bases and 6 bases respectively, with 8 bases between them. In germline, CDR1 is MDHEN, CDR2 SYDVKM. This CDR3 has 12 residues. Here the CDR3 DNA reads TGTGCCAGCAGTGCTCCCCCTCAGCCCCAGCATTTT. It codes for CASSAPPQPQHF. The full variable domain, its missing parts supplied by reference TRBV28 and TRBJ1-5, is DVKVTQSSRYLVKRTGEKVFLECVQDMDHENMFWYRQDPGLGLRLIYFSYDVKMKEKGDIPEGYSVSREKKERFSLILESASTNQTSMYLCASSAPPQPQHFGDGTRLSIL.

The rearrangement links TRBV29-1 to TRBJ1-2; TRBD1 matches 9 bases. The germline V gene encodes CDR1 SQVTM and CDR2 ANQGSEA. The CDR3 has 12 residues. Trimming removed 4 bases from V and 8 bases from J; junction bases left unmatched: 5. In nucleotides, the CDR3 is TGCAGCGTTGGGACAGGGGCTTTGGGCTACACCTTC. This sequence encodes CSVGTGALGYTF.

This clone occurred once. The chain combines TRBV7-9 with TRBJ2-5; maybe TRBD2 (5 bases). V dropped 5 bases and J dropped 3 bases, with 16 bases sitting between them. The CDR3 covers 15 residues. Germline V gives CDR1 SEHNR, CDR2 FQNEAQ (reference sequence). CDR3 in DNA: TGTGCCAGCAGCCCTCCTTTCCGGGGAGAAGAGACCCAGTACTTC. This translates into CASSPPFRGEETQYF.

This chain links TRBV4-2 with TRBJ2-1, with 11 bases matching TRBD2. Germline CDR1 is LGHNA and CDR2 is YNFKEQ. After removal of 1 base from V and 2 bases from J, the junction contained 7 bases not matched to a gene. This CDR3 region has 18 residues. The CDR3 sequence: CASSQVTSGSPTYNEQFF. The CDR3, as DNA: TGTGCCAGCAGCCAAGTTACTAGCGGGAGTCCTACCTACAATGAGCAGTTCTTC.

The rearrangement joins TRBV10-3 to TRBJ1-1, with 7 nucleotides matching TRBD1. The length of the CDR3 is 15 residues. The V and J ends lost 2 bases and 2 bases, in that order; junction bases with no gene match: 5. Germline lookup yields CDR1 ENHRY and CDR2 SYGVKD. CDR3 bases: TGTGCCATCAGTGAGGTAGGGACAGATAACACTGAAGCTTTCTTT. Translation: CAISEVGTDNTEAFF.

CDR3 residues: CASSGGTGVEQYF. The CDR3 region has the DNA TGTGCCAGCAGCGGGGGGACAGGGGTCGAGCAGTACTTC. The chain has TRBV7-9 and TRBJ2-7, with 10 bases fitting TRBD1. The CDR3 is 13 residues long. The germline V gene has CDR1 SEHNR and CDR2 FQNEAQ (reference sequence). Losses at the gene ends were 5 bases for V and 6 bases for J; bases not matched to a gene: 4.

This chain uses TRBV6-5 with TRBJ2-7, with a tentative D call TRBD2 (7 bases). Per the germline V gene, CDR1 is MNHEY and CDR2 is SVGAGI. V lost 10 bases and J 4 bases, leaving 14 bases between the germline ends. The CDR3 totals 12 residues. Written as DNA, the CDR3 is TGTGCCACCCGCGGGGGCGGGTACGAGCAGTACTTC. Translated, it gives CATRGGGYEQYF.

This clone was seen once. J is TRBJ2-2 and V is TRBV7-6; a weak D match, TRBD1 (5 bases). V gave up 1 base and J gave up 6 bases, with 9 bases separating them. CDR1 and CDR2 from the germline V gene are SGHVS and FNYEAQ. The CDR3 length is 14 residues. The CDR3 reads CASSLGRVAGELFF. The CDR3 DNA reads TGTGCCAGCAGCTTAGGCAGGGTCGCCGGGGAGCTGTTTTTT.

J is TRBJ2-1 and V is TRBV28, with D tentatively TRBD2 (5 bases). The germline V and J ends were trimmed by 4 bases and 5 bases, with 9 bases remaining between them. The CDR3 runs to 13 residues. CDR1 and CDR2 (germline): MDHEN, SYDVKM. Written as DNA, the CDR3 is TGTGCCAGCAGTTGGGGAGCTAACAATGAGCAGTTCTTC. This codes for CASSWGANNEQFF.

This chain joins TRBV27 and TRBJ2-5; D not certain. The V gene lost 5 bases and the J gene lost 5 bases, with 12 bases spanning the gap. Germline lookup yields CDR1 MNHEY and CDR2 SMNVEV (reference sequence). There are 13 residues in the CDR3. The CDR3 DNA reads TGTGCCAGCAGTGTAATAAGTAGGGAGACCCAGTACTTC. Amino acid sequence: CASSVISRETQYF.

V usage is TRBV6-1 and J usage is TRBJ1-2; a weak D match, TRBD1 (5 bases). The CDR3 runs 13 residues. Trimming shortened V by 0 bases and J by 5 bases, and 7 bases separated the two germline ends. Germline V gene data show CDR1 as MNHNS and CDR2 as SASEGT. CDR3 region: CASSEAEGYGYTF. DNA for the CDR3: TGTGCCAGCAGTGAAGCCGAGGGGTATGGCTACACCTTC.